This T cell receptor (beta chain) was sequenced for a study of T cell clones after liver transplantation. Looking at the study overall: TCRbeta sequencing after a pre-transplant mixed lymphocyte reaction identified graft-donor-reactive clones, later tracked in post-transplant blood. As an antigen-independent comparator, third-party-reactive TCRbeta sequences came from pre-transplant mixed lymphocyte reactions. At least one year of complete immunosuppression withdrawal without enzymes over twice normal defined tolerance. General study findings and limits: Post-transplant time points were not standardized, so conclusions are preliminary.

V was pared by 5 bases and J by 4 bases, with 7 bases of the junction left unmatched. This CDR3 is built from 15 residues. In germline, CDR1 is SGHTA, CDR2 FQGTGA. To note about this clone: What it binds is unknown.

Profiling relied on immunoSEQ multiplex PCR, and the TCRdb table lists in-frame clones only, not all of them. The table has roughly 100,000 clones, around 80% seen once. The V call is TRBV7-3, the J call TRBJ2-1, with TRBD1 matching 8 bases. This sequence originates from a human patient who received a liver transplant. The T cells may come from the graft donor. The source material was CD4+ T cells from blood, sampled approximately 43 months after liver transplant. DNA of the CDR3: TGTGCCAGCAGCACAGCCGGGACAGGATACAATGAGCAGTTCTTC. Amino acids: CASSTAGTGYNEQFF.